Here is one T cell receptor beta chain with its context. The sample belongs to a study of blood T cell repertoires in COVID-19. There are 15 residues in the CDR3. Germline V CDR1 and CDR2: MNHEY, SMNVEV (reference sequence). The junction had 9 bases not matched to a gene; V was cut back by 5 bases and J by 7 bases. As processed by the authors: Amplification from reference gene primers served as the basis for estimated nucleated cell counts. Assay: immunoSEQ multiplex PCR; the TCRdb copy retains only in-frame clones and omits some. V, J and clone size are taken as reported in that table, and D and trimming were inferred from the DNA itself. Among about 150,000 clones listed, about 90% were seen once.

The chain couples TRBV27 to TRBJ1-5; 9 bases fit TRBD1. Sequences were obtained from peripheral blood. The TCR sequence derives from a man aged 45-60 years with acute or convalescent COVID-19. CDR3 bases: TGTGCCAGCAGTGATTACAGGGGGCTTGGGCAGCCCCAGCATTTT. This translates into CASSDYRGLGQPQHF.